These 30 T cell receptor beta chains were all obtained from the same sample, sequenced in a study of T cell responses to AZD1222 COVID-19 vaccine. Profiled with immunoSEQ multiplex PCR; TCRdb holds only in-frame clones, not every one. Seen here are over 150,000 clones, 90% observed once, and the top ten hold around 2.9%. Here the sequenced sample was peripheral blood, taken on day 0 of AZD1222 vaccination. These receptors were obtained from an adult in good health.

The chain's CDR3 is CSASSGDRNTIYF. The CDR3 region has the DNA TGCAGTGCTAGTTCAGGCGACCGAAACACCATATATTTT. The chain carries TRBV20-1 and TRBJ1-3; D ambiguous. Trimming took off 3 bases at V and 5 bases at J, with 11 bases between the two ends. The CDR3 extends over 13 amino acids. CDR1 and CDR2 (germline): DFQATT, SNEGSKA (reference sequence).

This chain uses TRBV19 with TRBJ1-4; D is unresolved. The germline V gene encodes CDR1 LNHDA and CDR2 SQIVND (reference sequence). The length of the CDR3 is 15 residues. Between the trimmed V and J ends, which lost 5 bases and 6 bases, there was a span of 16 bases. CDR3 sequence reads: CASSGVMGTYEKLFF. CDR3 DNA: TGTGCCAGTAGTGGCGTAATGGGCACCTATGAAAAACTGTTTTTT.

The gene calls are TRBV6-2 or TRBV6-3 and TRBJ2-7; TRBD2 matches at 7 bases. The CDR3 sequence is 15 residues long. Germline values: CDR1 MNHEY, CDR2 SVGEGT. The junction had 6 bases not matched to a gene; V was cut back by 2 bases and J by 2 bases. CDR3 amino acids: CASSYGTTSTYEQYF. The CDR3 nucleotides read TGTGCCAGCAGTTACGGGACTACCTCAACCTACGAGCAGTACTTC.

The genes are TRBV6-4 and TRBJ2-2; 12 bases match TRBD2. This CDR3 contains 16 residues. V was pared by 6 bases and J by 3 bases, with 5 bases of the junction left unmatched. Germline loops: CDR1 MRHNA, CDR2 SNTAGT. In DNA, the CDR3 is TGTGCCAGCAGACGCACTAGCGGGGGGTACACCGGGGAGCTGTTTTTT. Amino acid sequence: CASRRTSGGYTGELFF.

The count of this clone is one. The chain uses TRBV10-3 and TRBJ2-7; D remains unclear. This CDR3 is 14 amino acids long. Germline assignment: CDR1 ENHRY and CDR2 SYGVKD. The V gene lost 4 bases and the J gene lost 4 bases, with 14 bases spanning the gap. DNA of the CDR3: TGTGCCATCAGTGGGCGCCAGGATACGTACGAGCAGTACTTC. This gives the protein CAISGRQDTYEQYF.

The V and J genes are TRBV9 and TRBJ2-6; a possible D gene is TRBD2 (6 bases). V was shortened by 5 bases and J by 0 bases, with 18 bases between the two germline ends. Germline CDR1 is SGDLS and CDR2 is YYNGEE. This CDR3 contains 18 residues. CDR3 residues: CASRQAGGTSSGANVLTF. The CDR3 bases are TGTGCCAGCAGACAAGCCGGGGGAACTAGCTCTGGGGCCAACGTCCTGACTTTC.

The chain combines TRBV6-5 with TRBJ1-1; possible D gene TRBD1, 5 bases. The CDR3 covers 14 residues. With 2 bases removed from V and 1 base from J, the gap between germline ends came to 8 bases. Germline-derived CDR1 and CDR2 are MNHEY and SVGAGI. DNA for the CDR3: TGTGCCAGCAGTTACGCAGGGCGGAACACTGAAGCTTTCTTT. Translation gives CASSYAGRNTEAFF.

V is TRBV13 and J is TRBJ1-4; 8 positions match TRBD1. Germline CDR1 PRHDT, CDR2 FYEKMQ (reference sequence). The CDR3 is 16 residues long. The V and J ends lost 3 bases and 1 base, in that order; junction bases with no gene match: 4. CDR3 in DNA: TGTGCCAGCAGCTTTGGACAGGGTGGAACTAATGAAAAACTGTTTTTT. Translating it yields CASSFGQGGTNEKLFF.

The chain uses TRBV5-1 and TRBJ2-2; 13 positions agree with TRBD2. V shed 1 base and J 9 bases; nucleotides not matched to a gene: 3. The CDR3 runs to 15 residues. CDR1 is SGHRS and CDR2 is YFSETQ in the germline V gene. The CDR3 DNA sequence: TGCGCCAGCAGCTTGAAGACTAGCGGGGGGCGGGAGCTGTTTTTT. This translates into CASSLKTSGGRELFF.

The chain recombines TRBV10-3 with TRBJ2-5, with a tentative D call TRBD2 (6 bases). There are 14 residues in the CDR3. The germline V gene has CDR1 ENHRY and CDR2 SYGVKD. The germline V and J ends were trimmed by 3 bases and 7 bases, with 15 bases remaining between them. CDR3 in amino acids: CAISEGTGIGTQYF. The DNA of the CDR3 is TGTGCCATCAGTGAAGGGACTGGAATTGGGACCCAGTACTTC.

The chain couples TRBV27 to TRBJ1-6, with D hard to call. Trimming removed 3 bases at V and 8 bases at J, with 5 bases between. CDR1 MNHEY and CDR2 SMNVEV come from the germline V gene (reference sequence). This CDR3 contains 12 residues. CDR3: CASSLRDSPLHF. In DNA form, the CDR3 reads TGTGCCAGCAGTTTGCGGGATTCACCCCTCCACTTT.

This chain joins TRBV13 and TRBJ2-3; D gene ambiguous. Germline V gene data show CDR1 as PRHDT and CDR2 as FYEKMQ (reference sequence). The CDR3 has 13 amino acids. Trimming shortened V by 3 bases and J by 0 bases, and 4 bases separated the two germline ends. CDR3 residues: CASSFSSTDTQYF. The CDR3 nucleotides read TGTGCCAGCAGCTTTTCTAGCACAGATACGCAGTATTTT.

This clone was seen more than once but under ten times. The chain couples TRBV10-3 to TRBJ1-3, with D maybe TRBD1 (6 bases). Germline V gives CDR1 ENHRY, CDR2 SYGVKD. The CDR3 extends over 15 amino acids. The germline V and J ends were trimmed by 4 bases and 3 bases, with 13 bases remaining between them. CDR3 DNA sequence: TGTGCCATCAGTGCGACAGGCCGTGATGGAAACACCATATATTTT. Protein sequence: CAISATGRDGNTIYF.

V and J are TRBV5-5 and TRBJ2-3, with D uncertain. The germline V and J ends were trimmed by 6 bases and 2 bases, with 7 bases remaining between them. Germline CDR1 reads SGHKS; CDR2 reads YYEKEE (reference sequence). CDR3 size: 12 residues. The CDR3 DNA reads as TGTGCCAGCATCGAGTACACAGATACGCAGTATTTT. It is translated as CASIEYTDTQYF. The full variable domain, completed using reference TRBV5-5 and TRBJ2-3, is DAGVTQSPTHLIKTRGQQVTLRCSPISGHKSVSWYQQVLGQGPQFIFQYYEKEERGRGNFPDRFSARQFPNYSSELNVNALLLGDSALYLCASIEYTDTQYFGPGTRLTVL.

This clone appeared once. In DNA form, the CDR3 reads TGTGCCAGTAGTATGTCGCTCATGAACACTGAAGCTTTCTTT. Translating it yields CASSMSLMNTEAFF. J is TRBJ1-1 and V is TRBV19, with D unclear. The CDR3 loop spans 14 amino acids. Trimming removed 3 bases from V and 0 bases from J, with 8 bases in between. From germline, CDR1 is LNHDA and CDR2 SQIVND (reference sequence).

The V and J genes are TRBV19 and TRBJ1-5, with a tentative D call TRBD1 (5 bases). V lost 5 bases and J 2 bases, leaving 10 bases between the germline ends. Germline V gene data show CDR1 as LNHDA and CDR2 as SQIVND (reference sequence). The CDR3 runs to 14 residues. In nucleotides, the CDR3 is TGTGCCAGTAGTCAAACCAGGGGCAATCAGCCCCAGCATTTT. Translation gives CASSQTRGNQPQHF.

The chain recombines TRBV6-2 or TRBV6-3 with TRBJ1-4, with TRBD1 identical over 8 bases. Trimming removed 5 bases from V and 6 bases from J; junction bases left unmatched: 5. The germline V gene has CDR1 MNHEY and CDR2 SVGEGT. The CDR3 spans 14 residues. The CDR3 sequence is CASSEPGQDEKLFF. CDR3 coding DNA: TGTGCCAGCAGTGAGCCGGGACAGGATGAAAAACTGTTTTTT.

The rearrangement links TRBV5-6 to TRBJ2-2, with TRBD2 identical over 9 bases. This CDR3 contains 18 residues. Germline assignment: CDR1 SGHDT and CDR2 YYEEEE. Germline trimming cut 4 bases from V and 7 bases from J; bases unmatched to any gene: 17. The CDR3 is CASSQPAWAGGPGGELFF. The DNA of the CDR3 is TGTGCCAGCAGCCAACCCGCCTGGGCGGGGGGGCCTGGCGGGGAGCTGTTTTTT.

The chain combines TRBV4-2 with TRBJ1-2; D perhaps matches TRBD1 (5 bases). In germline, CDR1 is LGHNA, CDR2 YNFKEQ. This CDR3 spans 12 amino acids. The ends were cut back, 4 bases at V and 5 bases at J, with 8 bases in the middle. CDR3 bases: TGTGCCAGCAGCCTCGACAGTTATGGCTACACCTTC. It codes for CASSLDSYGYTF.

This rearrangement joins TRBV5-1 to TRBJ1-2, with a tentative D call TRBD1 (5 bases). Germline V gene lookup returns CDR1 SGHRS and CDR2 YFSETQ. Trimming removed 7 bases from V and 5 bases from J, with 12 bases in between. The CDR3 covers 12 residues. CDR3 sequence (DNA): TGCGCCAGCGGCAGGGAGGGTTATGGCTACACCTTC. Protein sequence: CASGREGYGYTF.

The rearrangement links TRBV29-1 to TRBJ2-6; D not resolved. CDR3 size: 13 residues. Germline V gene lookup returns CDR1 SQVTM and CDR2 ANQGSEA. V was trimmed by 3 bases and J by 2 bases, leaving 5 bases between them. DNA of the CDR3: TGCAGCGTTGACAGGCCTGGGGCCAACGTCCTGACTTTC. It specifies CSVDRPGANVLTF.

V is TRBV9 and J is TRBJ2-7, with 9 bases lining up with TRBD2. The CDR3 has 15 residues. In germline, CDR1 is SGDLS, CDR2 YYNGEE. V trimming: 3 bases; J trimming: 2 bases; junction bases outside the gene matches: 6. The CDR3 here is CASSGPLAGTYEQYF. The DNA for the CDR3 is TGTGCCAGCAGCGGACCTCTAGCGGGGACCTACGAGCAGTACTTC.

The CDR3 sequence is CASSLSSGRPQHF. The CDR3 DNA reads TGTGCCAGCAGTTTATCGTCGGGACGGCCCCAGCATTTT. The rearrangement links TRBV27 to TRBJ1-5, with D possibly matching TRBD1 (5 bases). This CDR3 region has 13 residues. The germline V gene encodes CDR1 MNHEY and CDR2 SMNVEV (reference sequence). Between the trimmed V and J ends, which lost 0 bases and 9 bases, there was a span of 9 bases.

In DNA, the CDR3 is TGTGCCAGCAGTTTATCTAAGACGCCCGAAGCTAACTATGGCTACACCTTC. Translation gives CASSLSKTPEANYGYTF. This chain joins TRBV27 and TRBJ1-2; D gene unclear. V gave up 0 bases and J gave up 0 bases, with 14 bases separating them. The CDR3 sequence is 17 residues long. Germline V gives CDR1 MNHEY, CDR2 SMNVEV (reference sequence).

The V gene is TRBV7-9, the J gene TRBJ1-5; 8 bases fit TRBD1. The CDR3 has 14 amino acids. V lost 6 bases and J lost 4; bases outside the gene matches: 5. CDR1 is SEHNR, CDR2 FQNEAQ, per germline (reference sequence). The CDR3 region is CASSLQGENQPQHF. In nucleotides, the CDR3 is TGTGCCAGCAGTTTACAGGGGGAAAATCAGCCCCAGCATTTT.

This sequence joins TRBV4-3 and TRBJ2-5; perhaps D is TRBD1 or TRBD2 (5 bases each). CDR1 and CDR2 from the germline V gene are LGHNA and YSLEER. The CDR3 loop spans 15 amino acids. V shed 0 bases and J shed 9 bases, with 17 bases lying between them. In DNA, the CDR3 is TGCGCCAGCAGCCAAGATGCGGTAGAGGGGTCAGCCCAGTACTTC. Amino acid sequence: CASSQDAVEGSAQYF.

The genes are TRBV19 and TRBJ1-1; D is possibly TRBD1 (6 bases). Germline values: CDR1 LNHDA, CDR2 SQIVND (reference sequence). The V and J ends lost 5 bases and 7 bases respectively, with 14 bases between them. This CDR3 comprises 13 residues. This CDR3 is CASSLNRGHEAFF. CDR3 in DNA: TGTGCCAGTAGTCTCAATCGGGGGCATGAAGCTTTCTTT.

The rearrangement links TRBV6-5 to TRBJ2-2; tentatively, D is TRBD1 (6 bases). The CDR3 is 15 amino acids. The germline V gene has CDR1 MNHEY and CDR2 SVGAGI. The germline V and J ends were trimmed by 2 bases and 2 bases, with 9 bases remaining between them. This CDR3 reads CASSYGRGNTGELFF. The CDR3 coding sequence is TGTGCCAGCAGTTACGGCAGGGGTAACACCGGGGAGCTGTTTTTT.

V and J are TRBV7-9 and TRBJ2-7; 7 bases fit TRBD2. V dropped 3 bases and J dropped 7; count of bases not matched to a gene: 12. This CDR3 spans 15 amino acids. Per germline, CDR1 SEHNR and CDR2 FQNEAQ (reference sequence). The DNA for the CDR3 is TGTGCCAGCAGCTTCCCCGCTGAGCGGGGCCAAGAGCAGTACTTC. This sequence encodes CASSFPAERGQEQYF.

The CDR3 is CATSDDRGGELFF. DNA of the CDR3: TGTGCCACCAGTGATGACAGGGGCGGGGAGCTGTTTTTT. This chain joins TRBV24-1 and TRBJ2-2, with 8 bases that match TRBD1. With V trimmed by 3 bases and J by 7 bases, 0 bases remained unmatched. This CDR3 has 13 amino acids. CDR1 is KGHDR, CDR2 SFDVKD, per germline.